This T cell receptor (beta chain) was profiled in a study of cytomegalovirus exposure and HLA in healthy donors. Study at large: The 130 or so validation repertoires used a platform that matched the one used for the 666 first-cohort repertoires, as a later analysis reported.

About this clone: No antigen is known for it.

Generated by immunoSEQ multiplex PCR, the TCRdb table keeps only in-frame clones and is missing some. The table lists 250,000 to 400,000 clones, around 90% of them singletons, with around 0.91% in the top ten. Study-level points and caveats: While the bulk of TCR sequences proved rare, some public TCRs turned up in many donors. Researchers counted approximately 160 TCR beta chains as cytomegalovirus-associated.

The donors were in the 120-subject validation cohort; that cohort was separate from the roughly 730-subject first cohort. Germline values: CDR1 SGHAT, CDR2 FQNNGV. There are 14 residues in the CDR3. The V gene lost 0 bases and the J gene lost 6 bases, with 8 bases spanning the gap. This clonotype was sampled from a man younger than 45 in good health and CMV-seronegative. The chain joins TRBV11-2 to TRBJ2-2; D not resolved. The specimen sequenced was PBMCs. CDR3 loop: CASSLDRFAGELFF. In DNA, the CDR3 is TGTGCCAGCAGCTTAGATCGTTTCGCCGGGGAGCTGTTTTTT.